This T cell receptor beta chain derives from a study of CD8+ T cells in alopecia areata. Study-level findings and limits: Sequenced scalp T cells also include alphabeta T cells resident in normal skin. TCR sharing was clearer in mice than between patients, perhaps partly owing to patient HLA diversity.

In the case of this clone: Its antigen is undetermined.

Reverse transcribed after extraction, RNA yielded cDNA as the sequencing template. Here immunoSEQ multiplex PCR was the method, and the copy in TCRdb shows in-frame clones only, minus some. The sample holds about 30,000 clones; less than 65% are singletons and the top ten take more than 15%. Peripheral blood and lesional scalp punch biopsies were taken from alopecia areata patients. PBMC-derived CD4+ and CD8+ T cells were sorted. The V and J ends lost 9 bases and 7 bases respectively, with 19 bases between them. The CDR3 extends over 13 amino acids. The V gene's germline CDR1 is MNHEY and CDR2 SVGAGI.

The chain employs TRBV6-5 and TRBJ2-7, with D possibly matching TRBD2 (7 bases). The sample was NKG2D-high CD8+ T cells sorted from blood. This clonotype was obtained from a human donor with alopecia areata. CDR3 in DNA: TGTGCCAGTTCCGTGGGGGGGCGCGGAGAGCAGTACTTC. Translating it yields CASSVGGRGEQYF.